The 17 T cell receptor beta chains reported below all come from one sample, sequenced in a study of shared clonotypes between healthy human individuals. Generated by immunoSEQ multiplex PCR, the TCRdb table keeps only in-frame clones and is missing some. The sample includes about 2.4 million clones, 93% of them seen just once. The sample comprised naive CD4+ T cells from PBMCs. Indicated subset: CD45RA+ positively selected. These receptors were obtained from a man younger than 35 in good health. Some clones in this sample may be carry-over from other donors' samples.

The J gene is TRBJ2-2, the V gene TRBV28; no clear D. Germline CDR1 MDHEN, CDR2 SYDVKM. The CDR3 sequence is 15 residues long. V shed 2 bases and J shed 4 bases, with 11 bases lying between them. In DNA form, the CDR3 reads TGTGCCAGCAGTTTACCCCTATCGGGCACCGGGGAGCTGTTTTTT. Encoded protein: CASSLPLSGTGELFF.

The rearrangement links TRBV9 to TRBJ1-2, with D uncertain. The CDR3 contains 13 residues. V lost 0 bases to trimming and J lost 6 bases, with 9 bases between them. The germline V gene encodes CDR1 SGDLS and CDR2 YYNGEE. The CDR3 DNA is TGTGCCAGCAGCGTAGACCTCCTGGATGGCTACACCTTC. This encodes CASSVDLLDGYTF.

The chain links TRBV14 to TRBJ2-2; 8 bases are a match to TRBD1. There are 14 residues in the CDR3. Germline V gene lookup returns CDR1 SGHDN and CDR2 FVKESK. CDR3 nucleotides: TGTGCTAGTGGAGGACAGGGTACCACCGGGGAGCTGTTTTTT. Translated, it gives CASGGQGTTGELFF.

The chain recombines TRBV30 with TRBJ1-5, with no clear D. V lost 1 base and J lost 9, with 13 bases in between. CDR1 and CDR2 (germline): GTSNPN, SVGIG (reference sequence). This CDR3 is 13 amino acids long. This chain's CDR3 is CAWSGSRERPQHF. The CDR3 DNA follows: TGTGCCTGGAGTGGGTCGCGGGAAAGGCCCCAGCATTTT.

Regarding this clone: This CDR3 is also generated by other DNA sequences in the sample. The chain has TRBV11-3 and TRBJ2-7; D gene ambiguous. In germline, CDR1 is SGHNT, CDR2 YENEEA. This CDR3 contains 13 residues. Trimming left V 0 bases short and J 4 bases short, with 7 bases between. CDR3 protein: CASSLDGSYEQYF. In DNA, the CDR3 is TGTGCCAGCAGCTTAGATGGGTCTTACGAGCAGTACTTC.

This chain uses TRBV6-1 with TRBJ1-2, with D possibly matching TRBD1 (6 bases). V was cut by 3 bases and J by 6 bases, with 20 bases left in between. There are 16 residues in the CDR3. Germline V CDR1 and CDR2: MNHNS, SASEGT. The CDR3 coding sequence is TGTGCCAGCAGTGAGGAACTTTTCAGGGGAGAGGATGGCTACACCTTC. Amino acids: CASSEELFRGEDGYTF.

The chain combines TRBV15 with TRBJ2-3, with 11 positions matching TRBD2. The CDR3 loop spans 16 amino acids. Germline V CDR1 and CDR2: LNHNV, YYDKDF (reference sequence). J lost 2 bases, V lost 5 bases, and 6 bases had no gene match. CDR3 loop: CATSGRLAGNTDTQYF. CDR3 sequence (DNA): TGTGCCACCAGCGGAAGACTAGCGGGGAACACAGATACGCAGTATTTT.

J is TRBJ2-4 and V is TRBV28; D is uncertain. Germline loops: CDR1 MDHEN, CDR2 SYDVKM. This CDR3 has 15 residues. V was shortened by 5 bases and J by 0 bases, with 11 bases between the two germline ends. The CDR3 region is CASSTSELAKNIQYF. CDR3 nucleotide sequence: TGTGCCAGCAGTACATCAGAGCTAGCCAAAAACATTCAGTACTTC. Full variable domain (outside the CDR3, taken from reference TRBV28 and TRBJ2-4): DVKVTQSSRYLVKRTGEKVFLECVQDMDHENMFWYRQDPGLGLRLIYFSYDVKMKEKGDIPEGYSVSREKKERFSLILESASTNQTSMYLCASSTSELAKNIQYFGAGTRLSVL.

The chain couples TRBV18 to TRBJ1-1; no clear D. Between the trimmed V and J ends, which lost 3 bases and 1 base, there was a span of 9 bases. Germline CDR1 reads KGHSH; CDR2 reads LQKENI. The CDR3 length is 14 residues. In DNA, the CDR3 is TGTGCCAGCTCACCGGACGGAAAGAACACTGAAGCTTTCTTT. Its translation is CASSPDGKNTEAFF.

The rearrangement joins TRBV5-4 to TRBJ2-5, with 10 positions matching TRBD2. This CDR3 spans 17 amino acids. In germline, CDR1 is SGHNT, CDR2 YYREEE (reference sequence). The V segment lost 2 bases and the J segment 4 bases; nucleotides outside the gene matches: 11. The CDR3 loop reads CASSFDMASGSGETQYF. In DNA form, the CDR3 reads TGTGCCAGCAGCTTCGATATGGCTAGCGGGAGTGGAGAGACCCAGTACTTC. The full variable domain, rest sourced from reference TRBV5-4 and TRBJ2-5, is ETGVTQSPTHLIKTRGQQVTLRCSSQSGHNTVSWYQQALGQGPQFIFQYYREEENGRGNFPPRFSGLQFPNYSSELNVNALELDDSALYLCASSFDMASGSGETQYFGPGTRLLVL.

For this clone: Other DNA variants within this sample encode the same CDR3. The chain recombines TRBV28 with TRBJ1-2; D gene ambiguous. Trimming took 3 bases from V and 8 from J, leaving 10 bases between them. The CDR3 is made up of 12 amino acids. CDR1 is MDHEN and CDR2 is SYDVKM in the germline V gene. Here the CDR3 DNA reads TGTGCCAGCAGTTTTGGCAGATACGGCTACACCTTC. It translates to CASSFGRYGYTF.

This clone has only one observation. The chain carries TRBV21-1 and TRBJ2-7; TRBD1, the table's D call, was not compared with the DNA. TRBV21-1 is an annotated pseudogene. CDR3 length equals 15 residues. This CDR3 reads CASSKGGRGPNEQYF. The CDR3 nucleotides read TGTGCCAGCAGCAAAGGGGGCAGGGGGCCCAACGAGCAGTACTTC.

V usage is TRBV19 and J usage is TRBJ2-7; D could derive from TRBD1 or TRBD2 (5 bases each). Deletions cut 3 bases from V and 2 bases from J, with 17 bases between. Per the germline V gene, CDR1 is LNHDA and CDR2 is SQIVND (reference sequence). The CDR3 loop spans 16 amino acids. Here the CDR3 reads CASSIWDGRHTYEQYF. Written as DNA, the CDR3 is TGTGCCAGTAGTATCTGGGACGGACGGCATACCTACGAGCAGTACTTC.

This rearrangement joins TRBV19 to TRBJ1-2; perhaps TRBD1 as D (6 bases). Germline CDR1 is LNHDA and CDR2 is SQIVND (reference sequence). V gave up 7 bases and J gave up 4 bases, with 13 bases separating them. The CDR3 covers 13 residues. The CDR3, as DNA: TGTGCCAGTACCCTAGACAGGAGCTATGGCTACACCTTC. Amino acid sequence: CASTLDRSYGYTF.

This chain links TRBV13 with TRBJ2-4; no clear D gene. Germline V CDR1 and CDR2: PRHDT, FYEKMQ (reference sequence). The CDR3 totals 15 residues. The V end lost 0 bases, the J end lost 3 bases, and 9 bases lay between the germline ends. In nucleotides, the CDR3 is TGTGCCAGCAGCTTAGGGCGAAACAGCAAAAACATTCAGTACTTC. This encodes CASSLGRNSKNIQYF. The full variable domain, completed using reference TRBV13 and TRBJ2-4, is AAGVIQSPRHLIKEKRETATLKCYPIPRHDTVYWYQQGPGQDPQFLISFYEKMQSDKGSIPDRFSAQQFSDYHSELNMSSLELGDSALYFCASSLGRNSKNIQYFGAGTRLSVL.

The V and J genes are TRBV28 and TRBJ1-1; 11 nucleotides agree with TRBD1. The CDR3 runs 16 residues. Germline CDR1 and CDR2: MDHEN and SYDVKM. With 6 bases clipped from V and 6 bases from J, the junction kept 12 bases outside the gene matches. This chain's CDR3 is CASSLPLGTGGSEAFF. CDR3 bases: TGTGCCAGCAGCCTACCCCTGGGGACAGGGGGGTCTGAAGCTTTCTTT.

This clone was seen just once. The genes are TRBV19 and TRBJ2-3, with D perhaps matching TRBD1 or TRBD2 (5 bases each). Germline V gene sequence: CDR1 LNHDA, CDR2 SQIVND (reference sequence). V was clipped by 8 bases and J by 1 base, with 16 bases between them. The CDR3 is 15 residues long. The CDR3 coding sequence is TGTGCCAGTCAGTTGATCGGGGCGGGCACAGATACGCAGTATTTT. Encoded protein: CASQLIGAGTDTQYF.